This T cell receptor beta chain was identified during a study of blood T cell repertoires in COVID-19. Study context: Sample material is recorded as cDNA or gDNA derived from T cells, B-cell-depleted T cells, or PBMCs.

Generated by immunoSEQ multiplex PCR, the TCRdb table keeps only in-frame clones and is missing some. The sample yields about 200,000 clones, 80% to 85% seen once. V lost 4 bases, J lost 6 bases, and 7 bases stayed unmatched. From germline, CDR1 is LNHDA and CDR2 SQIVND (reference sequence). CDR3 length: 14 amino acids. Participants spanned ages about 18 to 95 years and resided in some 22 US areas. Which cohort a participant joined came from the clinical history participants gave. This clonotype was obtained from a woman in her twenties or thirties who had been exposed to COVID-19. The chain links TRBV19 to TRBJ2-7; 9 bases line up with TRBD2. The sample consisted of PBMCs or T cells enriched from blood (not recorded which). The CDR3 sequence is CASSTSGVTSEQYF. CDR3 nucleotides: TGTGCCAGTAGTACTAGCGGGGTGACTTCCGAGCAGTACTTC.